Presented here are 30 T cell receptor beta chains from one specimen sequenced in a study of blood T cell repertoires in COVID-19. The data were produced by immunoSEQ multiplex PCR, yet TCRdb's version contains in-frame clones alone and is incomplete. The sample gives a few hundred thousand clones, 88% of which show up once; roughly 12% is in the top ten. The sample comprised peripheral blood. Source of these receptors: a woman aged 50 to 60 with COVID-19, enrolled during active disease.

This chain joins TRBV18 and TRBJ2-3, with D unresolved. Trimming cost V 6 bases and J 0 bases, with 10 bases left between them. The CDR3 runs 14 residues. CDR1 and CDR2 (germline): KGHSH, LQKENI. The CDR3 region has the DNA TGTGCCAGCTCGCCCGGTCGCAGCACAGATACGCAGTATTTT. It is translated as CASSPGRSTDTQYF.

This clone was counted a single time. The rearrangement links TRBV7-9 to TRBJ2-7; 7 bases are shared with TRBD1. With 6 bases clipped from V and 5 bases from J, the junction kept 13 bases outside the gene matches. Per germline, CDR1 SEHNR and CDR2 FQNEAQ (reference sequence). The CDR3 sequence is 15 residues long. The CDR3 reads CASRDTRGKEDEQYF. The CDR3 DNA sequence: TGTGCCAGCAGGGACACCAGGGGGAAGGAGGACGAGCAGTACTTC. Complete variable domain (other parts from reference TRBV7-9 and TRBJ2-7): DTGVSQNPRHKITKRGQNVTFRCDPISEHNRLYWYRQTLGQGPEFLTYFQNEAQLEKSRLLSDRFSAERPKGSFSTLEIQRTEQGDSAMYLCASRDTRGKEDEQYFGPGTRLTVT.

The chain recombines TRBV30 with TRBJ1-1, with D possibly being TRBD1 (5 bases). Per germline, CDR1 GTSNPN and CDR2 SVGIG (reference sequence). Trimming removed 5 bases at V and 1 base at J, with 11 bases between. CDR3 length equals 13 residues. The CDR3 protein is CAWGRQTNTEAFF. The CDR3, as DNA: TGTGCCTGGGGACGACAGACGAACACTGAAGCTTTCTTT.

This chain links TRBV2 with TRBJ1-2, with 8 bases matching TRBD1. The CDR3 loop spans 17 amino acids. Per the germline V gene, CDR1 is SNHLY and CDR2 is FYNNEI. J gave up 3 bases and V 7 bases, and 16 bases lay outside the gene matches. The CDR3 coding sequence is TGTGCCAGCAAACCGGGACAGGACTATTATCAATACTATGGCTACACCTTC. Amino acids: CASKPGQDYYQYYGYTF.

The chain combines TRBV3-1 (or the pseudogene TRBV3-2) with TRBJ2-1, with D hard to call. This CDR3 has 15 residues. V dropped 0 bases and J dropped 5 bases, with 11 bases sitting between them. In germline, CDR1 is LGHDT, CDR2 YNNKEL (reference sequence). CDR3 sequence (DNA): TGTGCCAGCAGCCAAGAGGGCCAGTCCGACAATGAGCAGTTCTTC. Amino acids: CASSQEGQSDNEQFF.

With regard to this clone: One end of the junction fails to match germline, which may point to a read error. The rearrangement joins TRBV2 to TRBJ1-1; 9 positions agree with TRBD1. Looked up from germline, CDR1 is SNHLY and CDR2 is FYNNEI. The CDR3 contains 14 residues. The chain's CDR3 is CASREGTGSTEAFF. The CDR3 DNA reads TGTGCCAGCAGGGAAGGGACAGGGTCCACTGAAGCTTTCTTT.

CDR3 in amino acids: CASGGGYTF. CDR3 coding DNA: TGTGCCAGCGGGGGGGGCTACACCTTC. The V and J genes are TRBV6-5 and TRBJ1-2, with D possibly TRBD1 on 5 matching bases. The CDR3 contains 9 residues. With 8 bases removed from V and 8 bases from J, the gap between germline ends came to 6 bases. The V gene's germline CDR1 is MNHEY and CDR2 SVGAGI.

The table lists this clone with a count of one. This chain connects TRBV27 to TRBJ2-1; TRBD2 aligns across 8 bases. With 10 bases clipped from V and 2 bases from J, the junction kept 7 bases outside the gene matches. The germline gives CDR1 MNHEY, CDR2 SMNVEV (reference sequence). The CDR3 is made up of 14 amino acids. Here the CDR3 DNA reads TGTGCCACAACGGGGGGGGCAACCTACAATGAGCAGTTCTTC. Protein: CATTGGATYNEQFF.

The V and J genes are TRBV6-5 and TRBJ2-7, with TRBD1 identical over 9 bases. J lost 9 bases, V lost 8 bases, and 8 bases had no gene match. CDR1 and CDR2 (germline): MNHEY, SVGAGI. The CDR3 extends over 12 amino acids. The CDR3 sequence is CASLDRGRVQYF. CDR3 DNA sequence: TGTGCCAGCCTAGACAGGGGGAGGGTGCAGTACTTC.

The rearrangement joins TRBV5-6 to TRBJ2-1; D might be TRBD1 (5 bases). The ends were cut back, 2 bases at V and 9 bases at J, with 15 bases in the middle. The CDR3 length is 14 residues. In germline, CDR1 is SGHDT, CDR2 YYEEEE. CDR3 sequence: CASSFRTRVGEQFF. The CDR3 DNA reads TGTGCCAGCAGCTTCCGGACACGGGTGGGTGAGCAGTTCTTC.

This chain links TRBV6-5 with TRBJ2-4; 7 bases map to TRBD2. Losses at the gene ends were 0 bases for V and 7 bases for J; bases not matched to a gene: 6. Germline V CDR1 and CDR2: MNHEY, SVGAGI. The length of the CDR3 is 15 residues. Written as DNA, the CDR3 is TGTGCCAGCAGTTACTCGAGAACAGCGGGGAACATTCAGTACTTC. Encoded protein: CASSYSRTAGNIQYF.

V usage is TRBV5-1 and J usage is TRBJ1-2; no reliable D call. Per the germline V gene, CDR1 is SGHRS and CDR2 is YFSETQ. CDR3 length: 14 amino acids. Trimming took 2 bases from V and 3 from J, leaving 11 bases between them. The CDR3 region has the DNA TGCGCCAGCAGCTTAACAGCCGGTGACTATGGCTACACCTTC. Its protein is CASSLTAGDYGYTF.

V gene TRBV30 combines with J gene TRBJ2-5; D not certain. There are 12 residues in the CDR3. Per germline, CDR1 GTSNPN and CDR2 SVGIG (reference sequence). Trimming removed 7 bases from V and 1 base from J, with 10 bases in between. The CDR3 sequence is CALGGGQETQYF. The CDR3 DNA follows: TGTGCCTTAGGTGGCGGCCAAGAGACCCAGTACTTC.

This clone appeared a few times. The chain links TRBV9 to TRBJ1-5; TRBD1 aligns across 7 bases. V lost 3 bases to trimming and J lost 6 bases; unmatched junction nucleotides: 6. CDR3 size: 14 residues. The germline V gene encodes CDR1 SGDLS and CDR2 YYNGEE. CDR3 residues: CASSATGKPQPQHF. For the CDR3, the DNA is TGTGCCAGCAGCGCGACAGGGAAACCTCAGCCCCAGCATTTT.

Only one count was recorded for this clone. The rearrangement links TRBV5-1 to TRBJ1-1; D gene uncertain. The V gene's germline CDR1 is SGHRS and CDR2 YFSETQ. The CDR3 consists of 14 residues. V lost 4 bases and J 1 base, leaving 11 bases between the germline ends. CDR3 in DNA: TGCGCCAGCAGCCACACAGCAACGAACACTGAAGCTTTCTTT. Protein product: CASSHTATNTEAFF.

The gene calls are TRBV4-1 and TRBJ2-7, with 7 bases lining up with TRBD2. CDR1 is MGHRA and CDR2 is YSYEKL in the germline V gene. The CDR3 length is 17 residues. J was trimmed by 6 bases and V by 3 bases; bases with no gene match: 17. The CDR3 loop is CASSHPLERGEGAEQYF. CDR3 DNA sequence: TGCGCCAGCAGCCACCCACTTGAGCGGGGTGAGGGAGCCGAGCAGTACTTC.

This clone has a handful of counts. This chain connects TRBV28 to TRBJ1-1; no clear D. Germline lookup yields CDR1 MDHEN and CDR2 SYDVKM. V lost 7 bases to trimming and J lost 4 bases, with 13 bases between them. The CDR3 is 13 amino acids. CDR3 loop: CASIEQAITEAFF. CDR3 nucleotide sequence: TGTGCCAGCATAGAGCAGGCAATCACTGAAGCTTTCTTT.

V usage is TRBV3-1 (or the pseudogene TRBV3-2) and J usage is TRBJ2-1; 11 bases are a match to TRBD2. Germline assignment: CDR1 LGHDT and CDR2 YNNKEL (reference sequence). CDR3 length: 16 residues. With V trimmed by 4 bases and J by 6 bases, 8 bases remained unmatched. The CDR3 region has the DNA TGTGCCAGCAGCCTCGGTAGCGGGGGGGTCCCCAATGAGCAGTTCTTC. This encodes CASSLGSGGVPNEQFF.

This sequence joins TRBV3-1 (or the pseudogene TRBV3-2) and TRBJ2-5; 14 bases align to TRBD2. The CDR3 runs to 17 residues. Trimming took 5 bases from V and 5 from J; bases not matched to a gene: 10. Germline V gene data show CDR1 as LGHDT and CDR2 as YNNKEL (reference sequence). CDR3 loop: CASSGTSGGSGGETQYF. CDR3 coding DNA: TGTGCCAGCAGCGGGACTAGCGGGGGTTCCGGGGGGGAGACCCAGTACTTC.

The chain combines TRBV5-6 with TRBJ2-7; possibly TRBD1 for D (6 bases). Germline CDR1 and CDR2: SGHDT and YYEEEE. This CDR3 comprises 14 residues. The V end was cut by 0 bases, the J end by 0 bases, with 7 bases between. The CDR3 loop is CASSLDRASYEQYF. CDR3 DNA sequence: TGTGCCAGCAGCTTGGACAGGGCCTCCTACGAGCAGTACTTC.

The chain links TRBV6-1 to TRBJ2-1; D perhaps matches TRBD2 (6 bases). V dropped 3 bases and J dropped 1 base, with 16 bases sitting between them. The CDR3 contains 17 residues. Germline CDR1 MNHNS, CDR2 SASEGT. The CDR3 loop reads CASSEALGRGSYNEQFF. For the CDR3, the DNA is TGTGCCAGCAGTGAGGCCTTGGGGCGGGGATCCTACAATGAGCAGTTCTTC.

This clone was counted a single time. The CDR3 loop is CASSFEGQPYGYTF. DNA for the CDR3: TGCGCCAGCAGCTTCGAGGGACAGCCCTATGGCTACACCTTC. This rearrangement joins TRBV5-1 to TRBJ1-2; TRBD1 agrees at 7 bases. V lost 2 bases and J lost 4; bases outside the gene matches: 5. CDR1 is SGHRS, CDR2 YFSETQ, per germline. This CDR3 has 14 amino acids. The full variable domain, its missing parts supplied by reference TRBV5-1 and TRBJ1-2, is KAGVTQTPRYLIKTRGQQVTLSCSPISGHRSVSWYQQTPGQGLQFLFEYFSETQRNKGNFPGRFSGRQFSNSRSEMNVSTLELGDSALYLCASSFEGQPYGYTFGSGTRLTVV.

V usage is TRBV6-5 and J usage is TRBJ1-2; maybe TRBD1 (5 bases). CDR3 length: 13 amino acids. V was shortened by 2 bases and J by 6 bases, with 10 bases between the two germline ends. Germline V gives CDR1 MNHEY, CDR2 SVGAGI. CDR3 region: CASSYEAGHGYTF. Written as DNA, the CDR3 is TGTGCCAGCAGTTACGAAGCAGGGCATGGCTACACCTTC.

The chain's CDR3 is CATEGVNSPLHF. The CDR3 nucleotides are TGTGCCACAGAGGGGGTTAATTCACCCCTCCACTTT. The rearrangement uses TRBV6-5 and TRBJ1-6, with a tentative D call TRBD1 (6 bases). The CDR3 sequence is 12 residues long. Germline V gene lookup returns CDR1 MNHEY and CDR2 SVGAGI. V lost 10 bases and J 6 bases, leaving 10 bases between the germline ends.

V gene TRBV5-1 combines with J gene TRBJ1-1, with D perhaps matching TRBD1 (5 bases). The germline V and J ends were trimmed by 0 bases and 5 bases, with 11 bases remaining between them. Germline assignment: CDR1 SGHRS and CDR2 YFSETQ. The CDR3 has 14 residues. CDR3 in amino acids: CASSLAGGRTEAFF. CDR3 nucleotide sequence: TGCGCCAGCAGCTTGGCGGGGGGTAGGACTGAAGCTTTCTTT. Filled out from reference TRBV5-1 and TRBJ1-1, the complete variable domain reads KAGVTQTPRYLIKTRGQQVTLSCSPISGHRSVSWYQQTPGQGLQFLFEYFSETQRNKGNFPGRFSGRQFSNSRSEMNVSTLELGDSALYLCASSLAGGRTEAFFGQGTRLTVV.

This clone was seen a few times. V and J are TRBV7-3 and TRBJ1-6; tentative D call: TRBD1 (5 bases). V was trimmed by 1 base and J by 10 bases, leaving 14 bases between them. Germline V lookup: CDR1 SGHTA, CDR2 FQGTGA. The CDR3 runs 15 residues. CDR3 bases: TGTGCCAGCAGCTTAAGGAGGAGGGGAGAGTCACCCCTCCACTTT. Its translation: CASSLRRRGESPLHF.

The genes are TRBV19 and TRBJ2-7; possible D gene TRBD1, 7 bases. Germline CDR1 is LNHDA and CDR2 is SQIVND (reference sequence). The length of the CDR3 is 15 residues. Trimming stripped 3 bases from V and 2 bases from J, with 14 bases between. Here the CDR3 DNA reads TGTGCCAGTAGTATCACCGGCAGGGGGGCCTACGAGCAGTACTTC. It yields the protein CASSITGRGAYEQYF.

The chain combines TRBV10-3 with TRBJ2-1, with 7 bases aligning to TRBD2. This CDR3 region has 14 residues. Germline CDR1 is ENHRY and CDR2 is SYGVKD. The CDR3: CAGGPRLALDEQFF. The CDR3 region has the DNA TGTGCTGGGGGTCCCAGACTAGCCCTCGATGAGCAGTTCTTC.

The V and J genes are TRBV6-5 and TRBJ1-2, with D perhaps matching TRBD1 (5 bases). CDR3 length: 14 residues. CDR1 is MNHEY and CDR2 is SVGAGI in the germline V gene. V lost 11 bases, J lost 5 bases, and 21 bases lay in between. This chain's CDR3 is CASRYAAAGYGYTF. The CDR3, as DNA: TGTGCCTCAAGGTACGCCGCGGCAGGGTATGGCTACACCTTC.

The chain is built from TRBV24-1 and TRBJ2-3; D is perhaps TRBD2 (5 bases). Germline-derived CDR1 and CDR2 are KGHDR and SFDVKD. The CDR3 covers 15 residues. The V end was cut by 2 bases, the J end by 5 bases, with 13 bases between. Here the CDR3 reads CATSDYGYGGDTQYF. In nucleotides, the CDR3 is TGTGCCACCAGTGATTATGGGTATGGAGGAGATACGCAGTATTTT.